This is a list of T cell receptor beta chains from one sample in a study of T-cell memory formation after mild COVID-19. TCRdb re-called the 5' RACE reads through MiXCR, storing one row per CDR3 protein. The sample carries 400,000 or so distinct CDR3 sequences, roughly 20% recorded once. Sequencing was performed on PBMCs or a T cell subset sorted from them (not recorded which). These receptors were collected from an adult woman who had mild COVID-19 (a few samples of this study predate the infection). Cell type and time point are not known. The CDR3 runs from the conserved cysteine through the conserved F or W. The D gene is left open where the match is weak. Only some rows state a clone size, as once, few, many or a class for expanded clones.

cdr3_aa	cdr3_nt	d_call	cdr3_length	clone_size	v_call	j_call
CASSLWVAGEDEQFF	TGTGCCAGCAGTTTATGGGTAGCGGGAGAGGATGAGCAGTTCTTC	TRBD2	15	few	TRBV27	TRBJ2-1
CAWRESSTDTQYF	TGTGCCTGGAGGGAGAGCAGCACAGATACGCAGTATTTT	-	13	few	TRBV30	TRBJ2-3
CASSLQEGSGNTIYF	TGTGCCAGCAGCCTCCAGGAGGGATCAGGAAACACCATATATTTT	-	15	few	TRBV7-6	TRBJ1-3
CASKVVRQANSPLHF	TGTGCCAGCAAGGTAGTGCGACAGGCTAATTCACCCCTCCACTTT	-	15	-	TRBV6-5	TRBJ1-6
CATSISGYSNQPQHF	TGTGCCACCAGCATTTCAGGGTATAGCAATCAGCCCCAGCATTTT	-	15	-	TRBV15	TRBJ1-5
CASSLGLAGRNTDTQYF	TGTGCCAGCAGCCTTGGACTAGCGGGGCGAAACACAGATACGCAGTATTTT	TRBD2	17	-	TRBV5-4	TRBJ2-3
CASSQRTGSELFF	TGTGCCAGCAGCCAACGGACAGGGTCAGAACTGTTTTTT	TRBD1	13	few	TRBV3-1	TRBJ1-4
CASSQDRQGGIEQFF	TGTGCCAGCAGCCAAGATAGGCAGGGAGGTATTGAGCAGTTCTTC	-	15	few	TRBV14	TRBJ2-1
CASSLVGERREKLFF	TGCGCCAGCAGCTTGGTAGGTGAGAGGCGTGAAAAACTGTTTTTT	-	15	few	TRBV5-1	TRBJ1-4
CSARDVDLTDTQYF	TGCAGTGCTAGAGACGTGGATCTAACGGATACGCAGTATTTT	-	14	-	TRBV20-1	TRBJ2-3
CATSDGQGIYGYTF	TGTGCCACCAGTGATGGACAGGGGATCTATGGCTACACCTTC	TRBD1	14	-	TRBV24-1	TRBJ1-2
CASSRVGTNYEQYF	TGCGCCAGCAGCCGGGTGGGAACCAACTACGAGCAGTACTTC	-	14	-	TRBV5-1	TRBJ2-7
CSVEDTGRVADTQYF	TGCAGCGTTGAAGATACGGGACGCGTCGCAGATACGCAGTATTTT	-	15	-	TRBV29-1	TRBJ2-3
CASSLDYLTGYNEQFF	TGCGCCAGCAGCCTGGATTATTTGACAGGATACAATGAGCAGTTCTTC	-	16	-	TRBV4-3	TRBJ2-1
CASSSLYSGRVSSYNEQFF	TGTGCCAGCAGCTCGCTGTATAGCGGGAGGGTGAGCTCCTACAATGAGCAGTTCTTC	TRBD2	19	-	TRBV7-2	TRBJ2-1
CASSLEVNEQYF	TGTGCCAGCAGTTTAGAAGTGAACGAGCAGTACTTC	-	12	few	TRBV12-3/TRBV12-4	TRBJ2-7
CASSQSTGDTQYF	TGTGCCAGCAGCCAAAGTACTGGCGATACGCAGTATTTT	-	13	-	TRBV3-1	TRBJ2-3
CASSSRFYGYTF	TGTGCCAGTAGTAGCCGGTTTTATGGCTACACCTTC	-	12	many	TRBV19	TRBJ1-2
CASKGGTSGSINEQFF	TGTGCCAGCAAGGGCGGGACTAGCGGGAGTATCAATGAGCAGTTCTTC	TRBD2	16	-	TRBV6-2/TRBV6-3	TRBJ2-1
CASDRTAYEQYF	TGTGCCTCGGACAGGACAGCCTACGAGCAGTACTTC	TRBD1	12	-	TRBV30	TRBJ2-7
CASSGDSYNEQFF	TGTGCCAGCTCCGGAGATTCCTACAATGAGCAGTTCTTC	-	13	-	TRBV18	TRBJ2-1
CATSVQGYNEQFF	TGTGCCACCAGTGTCCAGGGCTACAATGAGCAGTTCTTC	-	13	-	TRBV24-1	TRBJ2-1
CSASARVFSGANVLTF	TGCAGTGCCAGTGCTAGGGTTTTCTCTGGGGCCAACGTCCTGACTTTC	-	16	-	TRBV20-1	TRBJ2-6
CASSQDWADNQPQHF	TGCGCCAGCAGCCAAGACTGGGCAGACAATCAGCCCCAGCATTTT	-	15	many	TRBV4-3	TRBJ1-5
CSSRGEGNTEAFF	TGCAGCTCCAGGGGAGAGGGGAACACTGAAGCTTTCTTT	-	13	few	TRBV29-1	TRBJ1-1